This TCR beta chain was obtained from a study of shared clonotypes between healthy human individuals. In the CD4+ fraction, cells were divided into CD45RA+ naive and CD45RA-negative memory subsets. The CDR3 runs to 14 residues. V dropped 6 bases and J dropped 4 bases, with 13 bases sitting between them. The germline V gene has CDR1 MDHEN and CDR2 SYDVKM. Notes on the study in general: A handful of donors showed sharing of about 5.5% of naive CD4 clonotypes.

Using immunoSEQ multiplex PCR, the repertoire was profiled, and TCRdb retains in-frame clones only, with some absent. The table shows about 1 million clones, with 75% occurring only once. Turning to this clone: Antigen specificity is unknown.

The chain links TRBV28 to TRBJ1-5, with D maybe TRBD1 (5 bases). The specimen was memory CD4+ T cells sorted from blood. Subset specified: CD45RA-negative fraction. The TCR originated in a man younger than 35 in good health. The DNA for the CDR3 is TGTGCCAGCAGCTCGGGACGGCCAAATCAGCCCCAGCATTTT. It is translated as CASSSGRPNQPQHF.